Following are 5 T cell receptor beta chains from one sample sequenced in a study of cytomegalovirus exposure and HLA in healthy donors. In the PCR, 60 Vbeta and 13 Jbeta primers were used. Sequencing was performed with immunoSEQ multiplex PCR; in TCRdb, only in-frame clones are kept and a portion is missing. The data hold about 100,000 clones, with approximately 82% observed a single time. Source material: PBMCs. The receptors shown here come from a woman aged 18-35 years in good health and CMV-seronegative.

This clone was detected only once. Other nucleotide sequences in the sample specify the same CDR3. V gene TRBV21-1 combines with J gene TRBJ1-5; the listed D gene, TRBD1, was not tested against the DNA. TRBV21-1 is deemed a pseudogene. CDR3 length equals 20 residues. DNA of the CDR3: TGTGCCAGCAGCAAAGCGGATCAGGTAAGCTACCTTCATAGCAATCAGCCCCAGCATTTT. Its translation: CASSKADQVSYLHSNQPQHF.

V and J are TRBV5-6 and TRBJ2-5; no firm D call. The CDR3 length is 12 residues. From germline, CDR1 is SGHDT and CDR2 YYEEEE. V lost 4 bases, J lost 5 bases, and 9 bases lay in between. The CDR3 DNA follows: TGTGCCAGCAGCGGCCCGAGGGAGACCCAGTACTTC. Amino acids: CASSGPRETQYF.

The chain carries TRBV7-2 and TRBJ1-5; perhaps TRBD1 as D (6 bases). V gave up 5 bases and J gave up 0 bases, with 11 bases separating them. CDR1 is SGHTA and CDR2 is FQGNSA in the germline V gene. The CDR3 sequence is 15 residues long. This CDR3 is CASSADRNSNQPQHF. The DNA for the CDR3 is TGTGCCAGCAGCGCCGACAGGAATAGCAATCAGCCCCAGCATTTT.

This clone occurred once. The J gene is TRBJ2-2, the V gene TRBV30, with 7 bases matching TRBD1. This CDR3 spans 17 amino acids. CDR1 and CDR2 from the germline V gene are GTSNPN and SVGIG (reference sequence). J was trimmed by 0 bases and V by 4 bases; bases with no gene match: 11. The CDR3 coding sequence is TGTGCCTGGAAGGGGGAACTGCAGGGGGCGAACACCGGGGAGCTGTTTTTT. It specifies CAWKGELQGANTGELFF. Complete variable domain (other parts from reference TRBV30 and TRBJ2-2): SQTIHQWPATLVQPVGSPLSLECTVEGTSNPNLYWYRQAAGRGLQLLFYSVGIGQISSEVPQNLSASRPQDRQFILSSKKLLLSDSGFYLCAWKGELQGANTGELFFGEGSRLTVL.

This clone was seen only a few times. V and J are TRBV4-3 and TRBJ1-6; the match to TRBD1 covers 7 bases. This CDR3 is 16 amino acids long. After removal of 4 bases from V and 7 bases from J, the junction contained 10 bases not matched to a gene. Looked up from germline, CDR1 is LGHNA and CDR2 is YSLEER. The CDR3 region has the DNA TGCGCCAGCAGCCTTGAAGGGACAGCTGTAAATTCACCCCTCCACTTT. Translation: CASSLEGTAVNSPLHF.